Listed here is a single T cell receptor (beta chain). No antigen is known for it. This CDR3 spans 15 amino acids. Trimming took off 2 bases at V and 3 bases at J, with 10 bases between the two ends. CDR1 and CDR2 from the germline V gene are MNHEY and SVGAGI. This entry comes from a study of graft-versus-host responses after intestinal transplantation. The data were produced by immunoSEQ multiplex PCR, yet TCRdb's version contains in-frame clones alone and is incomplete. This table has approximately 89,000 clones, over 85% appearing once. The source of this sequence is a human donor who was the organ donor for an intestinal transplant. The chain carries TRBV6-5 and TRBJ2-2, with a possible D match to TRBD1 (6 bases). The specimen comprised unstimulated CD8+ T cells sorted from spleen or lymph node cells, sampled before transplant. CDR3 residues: CASSYHRADTGELFF. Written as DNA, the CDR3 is TGTGCCAGCAGTTACCACAGGGCAGACACCGGGGAGCTGTTTTTT.